This T cell receptor (beta chain) comes out of a study of T cell responses to AZD1222 COVID-19 vaccine. Germline loops: CDR1 LGHNT, CDR2 FRNRAP. The J segment lost 1 base and the V segment lost 6 bases, leaving 7 bases of the junction unmatched. The CDR3 is 18 residues long. This clone was found once. TCRdb keeps only in-frame clones here, not all; method: immunoSEQ multiplex PCR. The sample carries roughly 170,000 clones, 87% recorded once. The clonotype comes from an adult in good health. This specimen consisted of peripheral blood, obtained on day 0 of AZD1222 vaccination. The chain uses TRBV12-5 and TRBJ2-2; 14 bases are shared with TRBD2. CDR3 sequence: CASGETSGRALNTGELFF. CDR3 sequence (DNA): TGTGCTAGTGGGGAGACTAGCGGGAGGGCCTTGAACACCGGGGAGCTGTTTTTT. The complete variable domain, with remaining parts taken from reference TRBV12-5 and TRBJ2-2, reads DARVTQTPRHKVTEMGQEVTMRCQPILGHNTVFWYRQTMMQGLELLAYFRNRAPLDDSGMPKDRFSAEMPDATLATLKIQPSEPRDSAVYFCASGETSGRALNTGELFFGEGSRLTVL.